This record covers a single T cell receptor (beta chain). Its recognized antigen is unknown. There are no base qualities to consult, and no much larger clone falls within one base. This specimen belongs to a study of blood T cell repertoires in COVID-19 (dated by TCRdb to the early 2020s). Regarding the study in general: Samples covering the acute and convalescent phases of COVID-19 were provided by collaborators in the United States, Italy and Spain. The prospective study material was composed of cDNA or gDNA derived from T cells, B-cell-depleted T cells, or PBMCs. Subjects who had been exposed to COVID-19, were actively infected with it, or had recovered from it provided the deeply sampled blood TCRbeta repertoires that made up the dataset. The repertoires were released in a freely available public database intended as a resource for research on the immune response to SARS-CoV-2. Samples were obtained from the ongoing ImmuneRACE study (first 160 participants) and from over 1,000 subjects provided by 6 global collaborators. Sample metadata almost always included a de-identified subject ID, COVID-19 status, age in years and sex. Where HLA class I and class II types were available, the types were taken from metadata supplied by the sample provider, not from assay-based typing. The investigation overall reported the following: Clinical and demographic metadata were provided uncurated, with the amount varying by source and participant.

Including the terminal cysteine and phenylalanine, the CDR3 comprises 17 residues. Just CDR3 DNA is preserved here, 51 bases in frame from base 1. Cut back by 7 bases and 2 bases, the V and J ends lie 25 bases apart. CDR1 is given as SGHRS and CDR2 as YFSETQ, both from the germline V gene. The immunoSEQ Assay, a bias-controlled multiplex PCR, was used to amplify TCRbeta CDR3 regions from genomic DNA. As for the original processing: The number of nucleated cells in each sample was estimated from the amplification of reference gene primers within the assay. Sequence reads were collapsed and filtered to measure the absolute abundance of every unique TCRbeta CDR3 rearrangement. For each sample, productive Simpson clonality was calculated as the square root of Simpson's diversity index over productive rearrangements. TCRdb stores this immuneACCESS table with in-frame sequences only. Part of the clones is absent; in the studies checked, under half of the shortfall reflects unresolved V genes, and no reason is known for the rest. Clone size and V and J calls were adopted from that table, with D and trimming inferred from the DNA. The sample table shows about 170,000 clones, and approximately 88% are seen once. 14% of the sample is taken by the ten largest.

Each collaborating institution followed its own protocols to collect whole blood in K2EDTA tubes. For TCRbeta analysis, collaborator samples were shipped as frozen whole blood, as isolated PBMCs, or as DNA extracted from either sample type. The clonotype originates from a man in his late teens or twenties with active or convalescent COVID-19. The rearranged chain carries TRBV5-1 and TRBJ2-7; no D segment can be confidently identified. Sequenced input: peripheral blood. CDR3 region: CASPSRNEPLLTYEQYF. The DNA sequence reads TGCGCCAGCCCCTCTAGAAATGAGCCCCTATTGACCTACGAGCAGTACTTC.